The following is a T cell receptor beta chain sequence with its context. The table came from immunoSEQ multiplex PCR; TCRdb's copy has only in-frame clones and leaves some out. The table has approximately 1,500,000 clones, about 98% seen once. A CD45RA+ naive subset and a CD45RA-negative memory subset were split from CD4+ cells. The record originates from a study of shared clonotypes between healthy human individuals. The V gene lost 3 bases and the J gene lost 1 base, with 6 bases spanning the gap. Germline values: CDR1 SEHNR, CDR2 FQNEAQ (reference sequence). This CDR3 is built from 13 residues. The sequenced material came from naive CD4+ T cells sorted from blood. Subset defined: CD45RA+ positively selected. The sequence was collected from a man under 40 in good health. This rearrangement joins TRBV7-9 to TRBJ1-1; no clear D gene. The CDR3 region is CASSFLPNTEAFF. CDR3 DNA: TGTGCCAGCAGCTTTTTACCGAACACTGAAGCTTTCTTT.